This TCR beta chain stems from a study of Ad26.COV2.S vaccination and SARS-CoV-2 variants. Treatment noted: some 20 received Ad26.COV2.S at low or high dose, single or two shots; roughly 5 received placebo; per-sample allocation not given. Specimens were obtained on day 63 following the first vaccine or placebo injection. The data were produced by immunoSEQ multiplex PCR, yet TCRdb's version contains in-frame clones alone and is incomplete. The table lists 290,000 or so clones, 87% of them singletons. The CDR3 runs to 14 residues. The germline V gene has CDR1 MNHNS and CDR2 SASEGT. V gave up 2 bases and J gave up 2 bases, with 10 bases separating them.

This clonotype was obtained from a person between 18 and 60 years old who received the Ad26.COV2.S COVID-19 vaccine or a placebo. Sample: peripheral blood, taken in a trial of Ad26.COV2.S vaccine versus placebo. The V gene is TRBV6-1, the J gene TRBJ2-7; tentatively, D is TRBD1 (5 bases). CDR3 amino acids: CASSERGKTYEQYF. Written as DNA, the CDR3 is TGTGCCAGCAGTGAAAGGGGCAAGACCTACGAGCAGTACTTC.